What follows are 26 T cell receptor beta chains derived from one specimen sequenced in a study of T-cell memory formation after mild COVID-19 (dated by TCRdb to about 2021). The library was generated by 5' RACE. The run used an Illumina NovaSeq 6000. The public reads were reanalyzed by TCRdb: fastp trimming at Q25, MiXCR alignment, in-frame beta chains only. All rows with the same CDR3 protein become a single entry with the most common DNA and genes. The sample table records a few hundred thousand distinct CDR3 sequences; 20% to 30% of these occur just once. The top ten clones comprise under 15% of the sample. Sequenced material: PBMCs or a T cell subset sorted from them (not recorded which). The receptor set was obtained from an adult woman who had mild COVID-19 (a few samples of this study predate the infection). The sample titles of this study are shuffled in the database, so cell type and time point are left out; the donor was told from shared clones.

This clonotype was observed many times. This rearrangement joins TRBV7-8 to TRBJ1-1, with D hard to call. The CDR3 length is 16 residues. CDR1 is SGHVS, CDR2 FQNEAQ, per germline. Trimming left V 5 bases short and J 3 bases short, with 19 bases between. Written as DNA, the CDR3 is TGTGCCAGCAGCCCAGTATATCCAGTTCGGTACACTGAAGCTTTCTTT. Translated, it gives CASSPVYPVRYTEAFF.

This clonotype was seen a handful of times. The chain is built from TRBV12-3 or TRBV12-4 and TRBJ1-1; D might be TRBD1 (5 bases). CDR3 length: 14 residues. The V gene lost 4 bases and the J gene lost 2 bases, with 11 bases spanning the gap. This CDR3 reads CASSSGGVNTEAFF. The CDR3 DNA sequence: TGTGCCAGCAGTTCTGGAGGGGTTAACACTGAAGCTTTCTTT.

This clonotype was found a few times. V is TRBV7-2 and J is TRBJ1-4, with TRBD1 as a possible D gene (5 bases). Trimming took 1 base from V and 8 from J, leaving 17 bases between them. This CDR3 is built from 16 residues. Germline CDR1 is SGHTA and CDR2 is FQGNSA. The DNA for the CDR3 is TGTGCCAGCAGCTTAGGAGGGGCAGGGTCTGGGGAAAAACTGTTTTTT. The encoded protein is CASSLGGAGSGEKLFF.

This clonotype was recorded a few times. The rearrangement links TRBV5-8 to TRBJ1-2, with 8 bases that match TRBD1. Germline CDR1 and CDR2: SGHTS and YDEGEE. The CDR3 has 14 amino acids. Trimming at V came to 1 base and at J to 8 bases, leaving 7 bases not matched to a gene. This CDR3 is CASSLLGQGEGYTF. The CDR3, as DNA: TGTGCCAGCAGCTTGCTTGGACAGGGTGAAGGCTACACCTTC.

This clonotype was picked up a small number of times. V is TRBV24-1 and J is TRBJ2-1; 8 nucleotides line up with TRBD2. Germline CDR1 reads KGHDR; CDR2 reads SFDVKD. Trimming took 5 bases from V and 4 from J; bases not matched to a gene: 3. The CDR3 totals 14 residues. CDR3 bases: TGTGCCACCAGTGGGGCGGGGGGATACAATGAGCAGTTCTTC. Translated, it gives CATSGAGGYNEQFF.

The chain employs TRBV24-1 and TRBJ2-3, with a tentative D call TRBD2 (6 bases). This CDR3 contains 15 residues. Trimming pared 3 bases from V and 4 bases from J, leaving 13 bases between. Germline V gene data show CDR1 as KGHDR and CDR2 as SFDVKD. In nucleotides, the CDR3 is TGTGCCACCAGTGATCGACGGGAGCAGTCAGATACGCAGTATTTT. This sequence encodes CATSDRREQSDTQYF.

J is TRBJ2-2 and V is TRBV7-8; TRBD2 agrees at 10 bases. Trimming cost V 5 bases and J 5 bases; bases outside gene matches: 5. This CDR3 region has 15 residues. CDR1 is SGHVS and CDR2 is FQNEAQ in the germline V gene. For the CDR3, the DNA is TGTGCCAGCAGCGAACAGCGGGGGGGTACCGGGGAGCTGTTTTTT. Translating gives CASSEQRGGTGELFF.

The chain recombines TRBV5-6 with TRBJ1-1, with TRBD1 as a possible D gene (5 bases). V shed 4 bases and J shed 3 bases, with 43 bases lying between them. CDR1 is SGHDT and CDR2 is YYEEEE in the germline V gene. This CDR3 region has 24 residues. The CDR3 reads CASSHLLLTGTPRPSGGDDTEAFF. The CDR3 coding sequence is TGTGCCAGCAGCCACCTCCTCTTAACTGGCACACCTCGGCCCTCGGGAGGGGACGACACTGAAGCTTTCTTT.

The chain joins TRBV20-1 to TRBJ2-2, with D possibly TRBD1 on 6 matching bases. The germline V and J ends were trimmed by 0 bases and 3 bases, with 11 bases remaining between them. The CDR3 length is 15 residues. The V gene's germline CDR1 is DFQATT and CDR2 SNEGSKA (reference sequence). The CDR3 spells CSARDTGTYTGELFF. In DNA, the CDR3 is TGCAGTGCTAGAGATACCGGGACATACACCGGGGAGCTGTTTTTT.

V and J are TRBV19 and TRBJ2-1; 9 bases line up with TRBD2. Trimming at V came to 2 bases and at J to 8 bases, leaving 10 bases not matched to a gene. CDR3 size: 16 residues. CDR1 and CDR2 from the germline V gene are LNHDA and SQIVND (reference sequence). The CDR3, as DNA: TGTGCCAGTAGTATAACCGGGACTAGCAGGGAGGATGAGCAGTTCTTC. Its translation: CASSITGTSREDEQFF.

The CDR3 DNA sequence: TGTGCCAGCAGCTCGATCCGAGACAGGGGGCGCGAAAACTATGGCTACACCTTC. This encodes CASSSIRDRGRENYGYTF. The chain links TRBV7-9 to TRBJ1-2; 10 bases fit TRBD1. The CDR3 sequence is 18 residues long. V trimming: 4 bases; J trimming: 2 bases; junction bases outside the gene matches: 13. Per the germline V gene, CDR1 is SEHNR and CDR2 is FQNEAQ (reference sequence).

CDR3: CASSLWENPYEQYF. The CDR3 DNA is TGTGCCAGCAGCTTATGGGAAAATCCCTACGAGCAGTACTTC. The chain carries TRBV11-2 and TRBJ2-7; D call uncertain. Trimming took 2 bases from V and 2 from J, leaving 10 bases between them. Germline V CDR1 and CDR2: SGHAT, FQNNGV. The CDR3 loop spans 14 amino acids.

A few counts support this clonotype. The rearrangement links TRBV5-1 to TRBJ2-3; D call uncertain. Trimming pared 1 base from V and 3 bases from J, leaving 12 bases between. Germline V CDR1 and CDR2: SGHRS, YFSETQ. The CDR3 consists of 15 residues. The CDR3: CASSLPLRLTDTQYF. CDR3 bases: TGCGCCAGCAGCTTGCCTCTACGACTGACAGATACGCAGTATTTT.

This clonotype was seen many times. The rearrangement joins TRBV10-3 to TRBJ2-5, with TRBD2 matching 9 bases. The V and J ends lost 2 bases and 5 bases, in that order; junction bases with no gene match: 6. This CDR3 spans 15 amino acids. CDR1 is ENHRY and CDR2 is SYGVKD in the germline V gene. CDR3 sequence: CAISESGGTRETQYF. In DNA, the CDR3 is TGTGCCATCAGTGAGAGCGGGGGGACACGGGAGACCCAGTACTTC.

This clonotype was counted between two and nine times. V usage is TRBV12-3 or TRBV12-4 and J usage is TRBJ1-4, with D possibly TRBD1 on 5 matching bases. This CDR3 is built from 11 residues. Trimming took off 5 bases at V and 11 bases at J, with 9 bases between the two ends. CDR3 in DNA: TGTGCCAGCAGTCCGAAGGGGAAACTGTTTTTT. Translated: CASSPKGKLFF.

Only a few counts were recorded for this clonotype. The chain uses TRBV4-3 and TRBJ2-1; 8 nucleotides line up with TRBD2. Germline assignment: CDR1 LGHNA and CDR2 YSLEER. The CDR3 is made up of 15 amino acids. V lost 4 bases, J lost 2 bases, and 4 bases stayed unmatched. As DNA, the CDR3 is TGCGCCAGCAGCCTTAGCGGGAAACCCTACAATGAGCAGTTCTTC. This gives the protein CASSLSGKPYNEQFF.

The rearrangement joins TRBV20-1 to TRBJ2-1; 12 bases align to TRBD2. J lost 0 bases, V lost 0 bases, and 6 bases had no gene match. This CDR3 spans 18 amino acids. Germline V lookup: CDR1 DFQATT, CDR2 SNEGSKA (reference sequence). The CDR3 DNA follows: TGCAGTGCTAGAGATGGGACTAGCGGGTTAAGCTCCTACAATGAGCAGTTCTTC. This translates into CSARDGTSGLSSYNEQFF.

This clonotype appeared a few times. The CDR3 nucleotides read TGTGCCAGCACCAATACCGCGGGTATCAGGGGGCGGCTATTCAGGCAGTTCTTC. It codes for CASTNTAGIRGRLFRQFF. The gene calls are TRBV5-6 and TRBJ2-1; 8 nucleotides agree with TRBD1. Germline V gene sequence: CDR1 SGHDT, CDR2 YYEEEE. This CDR3 is 18 amino acids long. Losses at the gene ends were 6 bases for V and 12 bases for J; bases not matched to a gene: 26.

V and J are TRBV5-1 and TRBJ2-3; D remains ambiguous. The length of the CDR3 is 11 residues. The V end lost 6 bases, the J end lost 6 bases, and 8 bases lay between the germline ends. CDR1 SGHRS and CDR2 YFSETQ come from the germline V gene. The CDR3 is CASKIGDTQYF. CDR3 in DNA: TGCGCCAGCAAGATTGGGGATACGCAGTATTTT. Based on the CDR3 plus reference TRBV5-1 and TRBJ2-3, the full variable domain is KAGVTQTPRYLIKTRGQQVTLSCSPISGHRSVSWYQQTPGQGLQFLFEYFSETQRNKGNFPGRFSGRQFSNSRSEMNVSTLELGDSALYLCASKIGDTQYFGPGTRLTVL.

V is TRBV3-1 and J is TRBJ2-5; D remains unclear. V lost 2 bases to trimming and J lost 5 bases, with 12 bases between them. Germline V lookup: CDR1 LGHDT, CDR2 YNNKEL (reference sequence). This CDR3 has 14 residues. The chain's CDR3 is CASSQLWGSETQYF. CDR3 bases: TGTGCCAGCAGCCAACTGTGGGGATCGGAGACCCAGTACTTC.

This clonotype was found a few times. The rearrangement uses TRBV20-1 and TRBJ2-1; TRBD2 matches at 10 bases. With V trimmed by 1 base and J by 8 bases, 5 bases remained unmatched. Germline V gives CDR1 DFQATT, CDR2 SNEGSKA (reference sequence). The CDR3 consists of 14 residues. In DNA form, the CDR3 reads TGCAGTGCTAGAGTGGCTAGCGGGGGCTATGAGCAGTTCTTC. Its protein is CSARVASGGYEQFF.

This clonotype was observed a few times. The V and J genes are TRBV20-1 and TRBJ1-5; no clear D. Trimming cost V 6 bases and J 0 bases, with 12 bases left between them. The germline gives CDR1 DFQATT, CDR2 SNEGSKA (reference sequence). The CDR3 extends over 14 amino acids. In DNA form, the CDR3 reads TGCAGTGCCCAGGACCCGGTTAGCAATCAGCCCCAGCATTTT. Encoded protein: CSAQDPVSNQPQHF.

This chain joins TRBV5-1 and TRBJ2-2; D is perhaps TRBD1 (6 bases). V lost 0 bases to trimming and J lost 5 bases, with 11 bases between them. The CDR3 is 15 amino acids. Germline V gives CDR1 SGHRS, CDR2 YFSETQ. The CDR3 bases are TGCGCCAGCAGCTTGGCTCGGCAGGGGACCGGGGAGCTGTTTTTT. The encoded protein is CASSLARQGTGELFF.

The genes are TRBV29-1 and TRBJ2-7; D remains unclear. CDR1 SQVTM and CDR2 ANQGSEA come from the germline V gene. Trimming left V 2 bases short and J 6 bases short, with 8 bases between. This CDR3 is 11 amino acids long. The CDR3, as DNA: TGCAGCGTTGAATTAGAGGTCGAGCAGTACTTC. Protein sequence: CSVELEVEQYF.

This clonotype was detected a few times. The gene calls are TRBV11-2 and TRBJ2-1; D remains ambiguous. V lost 4 bases and J 2 bases, leaving 9 bases between the germline ends. This CDR3 is 14 amino acids long. CDR1 is SGHAT, CDR2 FQNNGV, per germline. CDR3 in DNA: TGTGCCAGCAGCTCGGACGACCCCTACAATGAGCAGTTCTTC. As protein: CASSSDDPYNEQFF.

This rearrangement joins TRBV20-1 to TRBJ1-3; tentatively, D is TRBD1 (5 bases). The V gene's germline CDR1 is DFQATT and CDR2 SNEGSKA (reference sequence). The CDR3 sequence is 13 residues long. The V end was cut by 3 bases, the J end by 3 bases, with 9 bases between. CDR3 sequence: CSASRESGNTIYF. For the CDR3, the DNA is TGCAGTGCTAGCAGGGAAAGTGGAAACACCATATATTTT.